A selection of T cell receptor beta chains follows, all from one sample in a study of CD8 T cells in Susac syndrome. TCRdb called the immunoSEQ multiplex PCR reads again in MiXCR, with one record for every CDR3 protein. The data hold over 300,000 distinct CDR3 sequences, with just over 90% observed a single time. What was sequenced was CD4+ T cells from PBMCs. The receptor source for this set is a human donor with multiple sclerosis. The CDR3 runs from the conserved cysteine through the conserved F or W. The D gene is left open where the match is weak. Size is omitted from some rows. Given values are once, few, many or a class for expanded clones.

size	D	J	V	DNA	CDR3
.	.	TRBJ1-2	TRBV12-3/TRBV12-4	TGTGCCAGCAGTTTTGCACAGGGACACTCTAACTATGGCTACACCTTC	CASSFAQGHSNYGYTF
once	.	TRBJ2-2	TRBV19	TGTGCCAGTAACGGAGGCCTAAACACCGGGGAGCTGTTTTTT	CASNGGLNTGELFF
.	.	TRBJ1-3	TRBV3-1	TGTGCCAGCAGCCAGGGACGGATTGGAAACACCATATATTTT	CASSQGRIGNTIYF
once	.	TRBJ1-1	TRBV6-2/TRBV6-3	TGTGCCAGCAGTTATCCCGACAGTCGAGCTTTCTTT	CASSYPDSRAFF
.	TRBD2	TRBJ2-3	TRBV6-1	TGTGCCAGCACCATACTAGCGGGGGCCCCCACAGATACGCAGTATTTT	CASTILAGAPTDTQYF
once	TRBD2	TRBJ2-3	TRBV4-2	TGTGCCAGCAGCCAAGCGGGAGGCGGGGGCACAGATACGCAGTATTTT	CASSQAGGGGTDTQYF
.	TRBD2	TRBJ2-7	TRBV3-1	TGTGCCAGCAGCCTTGATCCTAGCGGCTACGAGCAGTACTTC	CASSLDPSGYEQYF
.	TRBD1	TRBJ2-5	TRBV27	TGTGCCAGCAGTACCTACAGGGGGCGCGGTGTTGAGACCCAGTACTTC	CASSTYRGRGVETQYF
once	TRBD1	TRBJ1-1	TRBV3-1	TGTGCCAGCAGCCAAGTCGGGACAGCCGAAGCTTTCTTT	CASSQVGTAEAFF
.	.	TRBJ1-5	TRBV4-1	TGCGCCAGCAGCCAAGATAGCGGGGTGGGGCAGCCCCAGCATTTT	CASSQDSGVGQPQHF
.	.	TRBJ1-1	TRBV6-2/TRBV6-3	TGTGCCAGCAGTTTCCTGGACGGCACTGAAGCTTTCTTT	CASSFLDGTEAFF
.	.	TRBJ2-4	TRBV5-4	TGTGCCAGCAGCGTGAAGGGGGTACAGAACATTCAGTACTTC	CASSVKGVQNIQYF
.	.	TRBJ2-1	TRBV6-2/TRBV6-3	TGTGCCAGCAGTCGAAGGGGTGTCGGCTACAATGAGCAGTTCTTC	CASSRRGVGYNEQFF
.	.	TRBJ2-2	TRBV3-1	TGTGCCAGCAGCCACCCCTATTACAGGGAGAGAGAGCTGTTTTTT	CASSHPYYRERELFF
.	.	TRBJ2-5	TRBV18	TGTGCCAGCTCACCGAGGAGGGACATCGGAGGGGAGACCCAGTACTTC	CASSPRRDIGGETQYF
.	.	TRBJ1-4	TRBV20-1	TGCAGTGCTAGAGACCTCATGGAGGAGGAAAAACTGTTTTTT	CSARDLMEEEKLFF
.	.	TRBJ2-6	TRBV7-2	TGTGCCAGCAGCCCGAGGTTCGGCAACTCTGGGGCCAACGTCCTGACTTTC	CASSPRFGNSGANVLTF
.	.	TRBJ1-1	TRBV20-1	TGCAGTGCTTCCTATTCAGGGTTTGCGGCTTTCTTT	CSASYSGFAAFF
.	.	TRBJ2-1	TRBV4-1	TGCGCCAGCAGCCAACCTCGGACAGCCATCACCTACAATGAGCAGTTCTTC	CASSQPRTAITYNEQFF
.	.	TRBJ2-1	TRBV4-1	TGCGCCAGCAGCCAGGACAGCGAAACCTACAATGAGCAGTTCTTC	CASSQDSETYNEQFF
.	.	TRBJ2-3	TRBV6-1	TGTGCCAGCAGTGAAGGGGACGAGACAGATACGCAGTATTTT	CASSEGDETDTQYF
.	TRBD2	TRBJ2-1	TRBV14	TGTGCCAGCAGCCGACTCCGCGGGAGGAATGAGCAGTTCTTC	CASSRLRGRNEQFF
few	.	TRBJ1-1	TRBV5-6	TGTGCCAGCAGCTTGGGGCTGGGGGGGACTGAAGCTTTCTTT	CASSLGLGGTEAFF
.	TRBD1	TRBJ2-3	TRBV5-6	TGTGCCAGCAGCTTGAGGGGGCCCGCAGATACGCAGTATTTT	CASSLRGPADTQYF
.	.	TRBJ2-3	TRBV7-2	TGTGCCAGCAGCTTATCAGAAGTCACAGATACGCAGTATTTT	CASSLSEVTDTQYF
.	TRBD2	TRBJ2-2	TRBV4-1	TGCGCCAGCAGCCAGTTAGCGGGGGGGGTTACCACCGGGGAGCTGTTTTTT	CASSQLAGGVTTGELFF
.	.	TRBJ2-2	TRBV25-1	TGTGCCAGCCAAAAAAATGGGGCAGGGTACGAGGAGCTGTTTTTT	CASQKNGAGYEELFF
.	TRBD1	TRBJ1-2	TRBV20-1	TGCAGTGGGGGACAGGGTGGAGGCTACACCTTC	CSGGQGGGYTF
.	.	TRBJ1-2	TRBV20-1	TGCAGTGCTTCGACACCAAACTATGGCTACACCTTC	CSASTPNYGYTF
.	.	TRBJ2-1	TRBV6-4	TGTGCCAGCAGTGACTCGGGGGACAACTCCTACAATGAGCAGTTCTTC	CASSDSGDNSYNEQFF
.	.	TRBJ2-1	TRBV28	TGTGCCAGCAGTGGGCCCGGAAAGCAGACATGGTACAATGAGCAGTTCTTC	CASSGPGKQTWYNEQFF
.	.	TRBJ2-3	TRBV7-3	TGTGCCAGCAGCTGGGGTAGAGGCACAGATACGCAGTATTTT	CASSWGRGTDTQYF
.	.	TRBJ2-7	TRBV6-1	TGTGCCAGCAGTCCCAGCGGTGTCGACTACGAGCAGTACTTC	CASSPSGVDYEQYF
.	.	TRBJ2-2	TRBV7-2	TGTGCCAGCAGCTTAGTCCAGGGAAACACCGGGGAGCTGTTTTTT	CASSLVQGNTGELFF
.	.	TRBJ2-7	TRBV12-3/TRBV12-4	TGTGCCAGCAGTTTCGGGCTTAGCGGAGCTTACGAGCAGTACTTC	CASSFGLSGAYEQYF
.	.	TRBJ2-1	TRBV4-1	TGCGCCAGCAGCCAAGCTACGCTTCGCAATGAGCAGTTCTTC	CASSQATLRNEQFF
.	TRBD2	TRBJ2-1	TRBV19	TGTGCCAGTAGTAAAGCGGGAAGATCCTACAATGAGCAGTTCTTC	CASSKAGRSYNEQFF
.	.	TRBJ2-3	TRBV19	TGTGCCAGTAGTATTGGAACAGATACGCAGTATTTT	CASSIGTDTQYF
.	TRBD1	TRBJ1-2	TRBV19	TGTGCCAGTAGAACCGGGACAGGGGGTATCTATGGCTACACCTTC	CASRTGTGGIYGYTF
.	.	TRBJ2-5	TRBV29-1	TGCAGCGTTGAGGGGGGTTCGGGAGAGACCCAGTACTTC	CSVEGGSGETQYF
.	.	TRBJ1-3	TRBV18	TGTGCCAGCTCACCAGCGCCGGCAAACTCTGGAAACACCATATATTTT	CASSPAPANSGNTIYF